This T cell receptor beta chain was captured by sequencing in a study of T cells in Graves' hyperthyroidism and ophthalmopathy. The J segment lost 4 bases and the V segment lost 0 bases, leaving 4 bases of the junction unmatched. The CDR3 length is 15 residues. CDR1 SEHNR and CDR2 FQNEAQ come from the germline V gene (reference sequence). The sample holds a few counts of this clonotype. Its matching antigen is unknown. RNA transcripts provided the source from which TCR beta CDR3 regions were amplified. The HTBI primer set was used in a first-round RT-PCR of the TCR CDR3. TCRdb re-called the multiplex PCR reads with MiXCR, one entry per CDR3 protein. The sample contains over 350,000 distinct CDR3 sequences, over 12% of which appear only once. Findings and caveats of the study: Ophthalmopathy stood apart from stable hyperthyroidism in a 13 V-J model.

The rearrangement joins TRBV7-9 to TRBJ2-3; 7 bases map to TRBD2. The clonotype was recovered from a man aged 18 to 29 with Graves' ophthalmopathy. Specimen: blood. This chain's CDR3 is CASSLARDYPDTQYF. DNA of the CDR3: TGTGCCAGCAGCTTAGCCCGGGACTACCCAGATACGCAGTATTTT.